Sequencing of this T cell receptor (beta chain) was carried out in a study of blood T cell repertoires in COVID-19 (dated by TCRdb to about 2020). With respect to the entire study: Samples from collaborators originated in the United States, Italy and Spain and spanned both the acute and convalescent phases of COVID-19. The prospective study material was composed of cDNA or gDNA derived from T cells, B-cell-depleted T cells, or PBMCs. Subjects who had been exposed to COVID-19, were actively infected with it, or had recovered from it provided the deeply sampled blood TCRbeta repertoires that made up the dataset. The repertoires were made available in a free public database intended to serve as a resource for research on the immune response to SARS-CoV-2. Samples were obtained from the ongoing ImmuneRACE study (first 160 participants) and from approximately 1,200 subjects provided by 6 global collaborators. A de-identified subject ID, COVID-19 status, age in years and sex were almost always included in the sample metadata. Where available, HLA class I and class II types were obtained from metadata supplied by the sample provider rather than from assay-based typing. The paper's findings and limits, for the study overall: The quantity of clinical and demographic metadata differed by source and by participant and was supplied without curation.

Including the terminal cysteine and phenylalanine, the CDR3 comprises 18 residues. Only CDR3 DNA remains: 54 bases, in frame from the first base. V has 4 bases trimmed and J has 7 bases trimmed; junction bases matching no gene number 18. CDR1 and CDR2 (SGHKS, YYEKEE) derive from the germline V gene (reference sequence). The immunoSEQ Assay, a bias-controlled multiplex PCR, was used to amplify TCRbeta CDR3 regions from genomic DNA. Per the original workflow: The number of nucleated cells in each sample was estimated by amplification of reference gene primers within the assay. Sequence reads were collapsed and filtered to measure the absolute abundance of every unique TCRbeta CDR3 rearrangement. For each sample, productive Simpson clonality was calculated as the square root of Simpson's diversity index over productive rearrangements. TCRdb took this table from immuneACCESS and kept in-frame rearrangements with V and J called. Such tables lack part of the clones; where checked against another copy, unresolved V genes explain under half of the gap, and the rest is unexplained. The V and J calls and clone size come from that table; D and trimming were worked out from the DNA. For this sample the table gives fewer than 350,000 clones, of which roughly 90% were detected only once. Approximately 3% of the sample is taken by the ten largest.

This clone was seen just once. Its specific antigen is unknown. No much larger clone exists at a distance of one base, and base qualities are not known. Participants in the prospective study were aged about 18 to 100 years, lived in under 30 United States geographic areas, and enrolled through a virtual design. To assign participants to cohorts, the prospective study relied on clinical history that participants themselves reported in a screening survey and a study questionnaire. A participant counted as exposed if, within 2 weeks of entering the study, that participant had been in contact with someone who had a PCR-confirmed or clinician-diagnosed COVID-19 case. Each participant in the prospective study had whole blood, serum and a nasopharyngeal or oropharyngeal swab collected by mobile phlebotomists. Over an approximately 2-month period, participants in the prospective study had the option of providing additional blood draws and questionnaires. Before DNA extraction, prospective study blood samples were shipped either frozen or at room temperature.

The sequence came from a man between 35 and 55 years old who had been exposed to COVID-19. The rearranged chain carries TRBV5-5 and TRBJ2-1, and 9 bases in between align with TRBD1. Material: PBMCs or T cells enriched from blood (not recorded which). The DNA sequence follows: TGTGCCAGCAGCCGGACCGTTCCAGGGACAGGGTTTTCGAATGAGCAGTTCTTC. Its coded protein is CASSRTVPGTGFSNEQFF. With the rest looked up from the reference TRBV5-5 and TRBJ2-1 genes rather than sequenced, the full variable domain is DAGVTQSPTHLIKTRGQQVTLRCSPISGHKSVSWYQQVLGQGPQFIFQYYEKEERGRGNFPDRFSARQFPNYSSELNVNALLLGDSALYLCASSRTVPGTGFSNEQFFGPGTRLTVL.